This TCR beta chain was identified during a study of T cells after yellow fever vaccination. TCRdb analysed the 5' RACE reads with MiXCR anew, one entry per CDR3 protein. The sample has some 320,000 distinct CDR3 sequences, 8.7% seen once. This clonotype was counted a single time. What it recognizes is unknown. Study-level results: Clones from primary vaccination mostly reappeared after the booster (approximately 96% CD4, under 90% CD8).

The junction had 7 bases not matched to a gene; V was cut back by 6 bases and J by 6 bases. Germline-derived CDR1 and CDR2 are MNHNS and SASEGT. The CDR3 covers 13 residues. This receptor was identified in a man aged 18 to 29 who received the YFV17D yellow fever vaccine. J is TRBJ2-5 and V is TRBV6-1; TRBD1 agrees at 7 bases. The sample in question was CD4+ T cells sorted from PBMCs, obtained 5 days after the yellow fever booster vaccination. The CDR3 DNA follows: TGTGCCAGCAGAGACAGGGTGGTACAGACCCAGTACTTC. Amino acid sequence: CASRDRVVQTQYF.